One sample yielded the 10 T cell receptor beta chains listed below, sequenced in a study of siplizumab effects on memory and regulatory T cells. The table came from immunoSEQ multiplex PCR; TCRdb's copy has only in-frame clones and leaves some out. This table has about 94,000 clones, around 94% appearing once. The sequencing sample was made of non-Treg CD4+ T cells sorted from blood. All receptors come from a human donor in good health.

The CDR3 region is CAISESRGGAGNEQFF. The CDR3 DNA follows: TGTGCCATCAGTGAGTCCCGCGGGGGGGCGGGCAATGAGCAGTTCTTC. This chain links TRBV10-3 with TRBJ2-1; TRBD2 matches at 9 bases. The CDR3 sequence is 16 residues long. After removal of 0 bases from V and 6 bases from J, the junction contained 6 bases not matched to a gene. The germline gives CDR1 ENHRY, CDR2 SYGVKD.

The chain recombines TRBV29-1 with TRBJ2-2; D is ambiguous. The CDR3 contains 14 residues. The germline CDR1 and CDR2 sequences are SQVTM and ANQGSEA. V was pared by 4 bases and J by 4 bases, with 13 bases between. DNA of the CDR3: TGCAGCGTTGTCGAGACAACAGTCACCGGGGAGCTGTTTTTT. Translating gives CSVVETTVTGELFF.

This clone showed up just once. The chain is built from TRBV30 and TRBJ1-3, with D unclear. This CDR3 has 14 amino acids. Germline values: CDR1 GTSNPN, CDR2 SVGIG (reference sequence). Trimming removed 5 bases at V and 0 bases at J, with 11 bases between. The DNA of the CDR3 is TGTGCCTGGGAGCACTCCGGCTCTGGAAACACCATATATTTT. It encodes CAWEHSGSGNTIYF.

The CDR3 region has the DNA TGCAGCGTTGGAAGGGACAATCTGTATAATGGCTACACCTTC. This gives the protein CSVGRDNLYNGYTF. This rearrangement joins TRBV29-1 to TRBJ1-2; TRBD1 is a possible D gene (6 bases). This CDR3 is 14 amino acids long. Germline loops: CDR1 SQVTM, CDR2 ANQGSEA. V was trimmed by 4 bases and J by 6 bases, leaving 18 bases between them.

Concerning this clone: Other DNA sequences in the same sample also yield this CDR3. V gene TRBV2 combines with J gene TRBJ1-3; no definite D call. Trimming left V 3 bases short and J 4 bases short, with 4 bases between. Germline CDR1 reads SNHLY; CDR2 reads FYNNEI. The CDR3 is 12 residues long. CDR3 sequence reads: CASSDPGNTIYF. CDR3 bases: TGTGCCAGCAGTGATCCCGGAAACACCATATATTTT.

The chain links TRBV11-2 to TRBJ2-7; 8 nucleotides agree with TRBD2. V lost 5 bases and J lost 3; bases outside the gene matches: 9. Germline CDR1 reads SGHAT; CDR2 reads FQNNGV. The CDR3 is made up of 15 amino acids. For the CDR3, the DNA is TGTGCCAGCAGCGTACCCGGGACTAGGAACTACGAGCAGTACTTC. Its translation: CASSVPGTRNYEQYF. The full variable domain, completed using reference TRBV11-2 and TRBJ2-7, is EAGVAQSPRYKIIEKRQSVAFWCNPISGHATLYWYQQILGQGPKLLIQFQNNGVVDDSQLPKDRFSAERLKGVDSTLKIQPAKLEDSAVYLCASSVPGTRNYEQYFGPGTRLTVT.

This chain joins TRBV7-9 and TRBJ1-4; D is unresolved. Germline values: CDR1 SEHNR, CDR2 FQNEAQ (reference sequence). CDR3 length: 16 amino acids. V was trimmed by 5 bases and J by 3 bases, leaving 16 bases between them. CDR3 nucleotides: TGTGCCAGCAGCCATTATATTTCGGACCCTAATGAAAAACTGTTTTTT. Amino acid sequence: CASSHYISDPNEKLFF.

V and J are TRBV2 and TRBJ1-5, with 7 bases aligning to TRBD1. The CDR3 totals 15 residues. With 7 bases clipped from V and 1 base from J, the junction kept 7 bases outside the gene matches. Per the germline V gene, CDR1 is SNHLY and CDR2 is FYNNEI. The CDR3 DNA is TGTGCCAGCAAAGGAGCAGGGGGGAGCAATCAGCCCCAGCATTTT. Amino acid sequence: CASKGAGGSNQPQHF. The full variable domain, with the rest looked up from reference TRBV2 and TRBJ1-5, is EPEVTQTPSHQVTQMGQEVILRCVPISNHLYFYWYRQILGQKVEFLVSFYNNEISEKSEIFDDQFSVERPDGSNFTLKIRSTKLEDSAMYFCASKGAGGSNQPQHFGDGTRLSIL.

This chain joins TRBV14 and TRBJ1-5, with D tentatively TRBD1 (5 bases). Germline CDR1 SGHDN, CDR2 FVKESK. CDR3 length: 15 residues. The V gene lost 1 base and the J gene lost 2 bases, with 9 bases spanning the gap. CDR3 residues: CASSQGGAGNQPQHF. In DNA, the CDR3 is TGTGCCAGCAGCCAAGGGGGCGCGGGCAATCAGCCCCAGCATTTT.

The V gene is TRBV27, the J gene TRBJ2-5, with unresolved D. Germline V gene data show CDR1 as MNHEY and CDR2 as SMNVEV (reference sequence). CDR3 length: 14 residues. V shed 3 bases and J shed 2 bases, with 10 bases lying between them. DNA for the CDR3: TGTGCCAGCAGTTTTCTGGGTAGGCAAGAGACCCAGTACTTC. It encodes CASSFLGRQETQYF.